Listed here is a single T cell receptor beta chain. These data originate in a study of shared clonotypes between healthy human individuals. Using immunoSEQ multiplex PCR, the repertoire was profiled, and TCRdb retains in-frame clones only, with some absent. Among some 2,100,000 clones listed, approximately 95% were seen once. In germline, CDR1 is SGHRS, CDR2 YFSETQ. The CDR3 spans 15 residues. Deletions cut 4 bases from V and 4 bases from J, with 15 bases between. This sequence originates from a man aged 18 to 29 in good health. Sequenced input: naive CD4+ T cells sorted from blood. Documented subset: CD45RA+ positively selected. The rearrangement joins TRBV5-1 to TRBJ2-1, with D unresolved. The CDR3 coding sequence is TGCGCCAGCAGCCCTTATGGGCAGGAGTACAATGAGCAGTTCTTC. It encodes CASSPYGQEYNEQFF.